The 10 T cell receptor beta chains below all came from one sample that was sequenced in a study of blood T cell repertoires in COVID-19. Using immunoSEQ multiplex PCR, the repertoire was profiled, and TCRdb retains in-frame clones only, with some absent. The profile shows 120,000 to 150,000 clones, approximately 89% of them singletons. Sequencing was carried out using peripheral blood. Receptors were obtained from a man in his 60s with active or convalescent COVID-19.

This rearrangement joins TRBV2 to TRBJ2-7, with TRBD2 identical over 7 bases. The CDR3 covers 14 residues. CDR1 is SNHLY and CDR2 is FYNNEI in the germline V gene. Trimming removed 4 bases from V and 3 bases from J; junction bases left unmatched: 6. This chain's CDR3 is CASSGGEGFYEQYF. CDR3 sequence (DNA): TGTGCCAGCAGTGGGGGGGAGGGCTTCTACGAGCAGTACTTC.

The chain is built from TRBV12-3 or TRBV12-4 and TRBJ2-1; TRBD2 is a possible D gene (5 bases). Trimming removed 7 bases at V and 9 bases at J, with 16 bases between. The CDR3 runs 13 residues. The CDR3 spells CASKRSGLGEQFF. The CDR3, as DNA: TGTGCCAGCAAACGGAGCGGCTTGGGTGAGCAGTTCTTC.

The gene calls are TRBV10-1 and TRBJ1-5; 9 nucleotides match TRBD1. The V and J ends lost 6 bases and 9 bases, in that order; junction bases with no gene match: 21. CDR1 is WNHNN, CDR2 SYGVQD, per germline (reference sequence). The length of the CDR3 is 18 residues. The CDR3 nucleotides are TGCGCCAGCAGGCGGACAGGGGTCCTCATCGATCTTTTAGGGCCCCAGCATTTT. It is translated as CASRRTGVLIDLLGPQHF.

V is TRBV18 and J is TRBJ2-2; D is possibly TRBD2 (6 bases). The V gene's germline CDR1 is KGHSH and CDR2 LQKENI. V was pared by 1 base and J by 2 bases, with 14 bases between. The CDR3 runs 17 residues. CDR3 in amino acids: CASSPHGPRENTGELFF. In DNA, the CDR3 is TGTGCCAGCTCACCACACGGTCCGCGGGAAAACACCGGGGAGCTGTTTTTT.

There are a few counts of this clone. The rearrangement links TRBV6-4 to TRBJ2-1; 7 nucleotides line up with TRBD2. There are 15 residues in the CDR3. V lost 8 bases and J lost 2; bases outside the gene matches: 9. Germline V gene data show CDR1 as MRHNA and CDR2 as SNTAGT. CDR3 nucleotide sequence: TGTGCCAGCCCACCATCGGGACTACCCTACAATGAGCAGTTCTTC. Residues: CASPPSGLPYNEQFF.

This rearrangement joins TRBV28 to TRBJ1-2, with 9 bases aligning to TRBD1. This CDR3 has 14 amino acids. Germline V gene data show CDR1 as MDHEN and CDR2 as SYDVKM. The trim removed 6 bases at V and 8 bases at J, leaving 10 bases unmatched. Here the CDR3 reads CASRSSGTGNGYTF. The CDR3 coding sequence is TGTGCCAGCAGGTCATCCGGGACAGGGAACGGCTACACCTTC.

The chain uses TRBV5-6 and TRBJ2-3; TRBD2 matches 11 bases. Germline-derived CDR1 and CDR2 are SGHDT and YYEEEE. Trimming removed 4 bases from V and 8 bases from J; junction bases left unmatched: 6. The CDR3 has 14 amino acids. In DNA, the CDR3 is TGTGCCAGCAGCAAACTAGCGGGAGCGGGTACGCAGTATTTT. Protein product: CASSKLAGAGTQYF.

The genes are TRBV11-2 and TRBJ1-4; D gene unclear. The CDR3 consists of 16 residues. Per the germline V gene, CDR1 is SGHAT and CDR2 is FQNNGV. V lost 3 bases and J 1 base, leaving 12 bases between the germline ends. The DNA of the CDR3 is TGTGCCAGCAGCTTGCGACTGACGAAAACTAATGAAAAACTGTTTTTT. It is translated as CASSLRLTKTNEKLFF.

This chain links TRBV19 with TRBJ1-1, with D perhaps TRBD1 (5 bases). Per the germline V gene, CDR1 is LNHDA and CDR2 is SQIVND (reference sequence). The CDR3 runs to 17 residues. Trimming took 7 bases from V and 2 from J, leaving 23 bases between them. CDR3 DNA: TGTGCCAGTATCAGGAGGAAAGCGGGACCCTATAACACTGAAGCTTTCTTT. Protein sequence: CASIRRKAGPYNTEAFF.

The J gene is TRBJ2-5, the V gene TRBV5-1, with no clear D. The V end lost 4 bases, the J end lost 0 bases, and 16 bases lay between the germline ends. From germline, CDR1 is SGHRS and CDR2 YFSETQ. The CDR3 length is 16 residues. CDR3 nucleotide sequence: TGCGCCAGCAGCATTACTTTCACGGGTCACCAAGAGACCCAGTACTTC. Residues: CASSITFTGHQETQYF. The full variable domain, its missing parts supplied by reference TRBV5-1 and TRBJ2-5, is KAGVTQTPRYLIKTRGQQVTLSCSPISGHRSVSWYQQTPGQGLQFLFEYFSETQRNKGNFPGRFSGRQFSNSRSEMNVSTLELGDSALYLCASSITFTGHQETQYFGPGTRLLVL.